This passage covers 9 T cell receptor beta chains from one sample sequenced in a study of blood T cells in healthy people across ages. Then a second PCR, running roughly 7 to 11 cycles, was carried out with a sample-barcoded 5' primer and a J-beta primer mix. TCRdb processed the 5' RACE reads anew with MiXCR; each CDR3 protein has one entry. Here the sample spans 550,000 to 600,000 distinct CDR3 sequences, around 48% being singletons. The sample taken for sequencing was blood. These receptors all stem from an elderly man in good health.

The J gene is TRBJ1-6, the V gene TRBV4-3; 7 nucleotides agree with TRBD1. CDR1 is LGHNA, CDR2 YSLEER, per germline. There are 16 residues in the CDR3. Trimming at V came to 1 base and at J to 5 bases, leaving 5 bases not matched to a gene. CDR3: CASSQADRSNNSPLHF. Written as DNA, the CDR3 is TGCGCCAGCAGCCAAGCGGACAGGTCAAATAATTCACCCCTCCACTTT.

The chain has TRBV7-2 and TRBJ2-7; D may be TRBD1 or TRBD2 (5 bases each). Trimming stripped 5 bases from V and 0 bases from J, with 11 bases between. Looked up from germline, CDR1 is SGHTA and CDR2 is FQGNSA. The CDR3 length is 14 residues. The CDR3 nucleotides are TGTGCCAGCAGCAGAAGGGACGGCTCCTACGAGCAGTACTTC. Amino acids: CASSRRDGSYEQYF.

This chain links TRBV13 with TRBJ1-2; D is ambiguous. The CDR3 extends over 13 amino acids. Trimming left V 5 bases short and J 6 bases short, with 13 bases between. The V gene's germline CDR1 is PRHDT and CDR2 FYEKMQ (reference sequence). The CDR3 DNA sequence: TGTGCCAGCAGCCCGACCGGTTCGCATGGCTACACCTTC. As protein: CASSPTGSHGYTF.

This chain links TRBV20-1 with TRBJ2-1; D remains ambiguous. V lost 5 bases and J lost 8, with 13 bases in between. The CDR3 consists of 12 residues. CDR1 is DFQATT and CDR2 is SNEGSKA in the germline V gene (reference sequence). CDR3 residues: CSAGRQGYEQFF. The CDR3 DNA follows: TGCAGTGCTGGGCGACAAGGCTATGAGCAGTTCTTC.

With respect to this clonotype: At one of its ends the junction is not consistent with the germline gene, which may arise from a read error. The V gene is TRBV5-1, the J gene TRBJ2-7, with TRBD2 matching 9 bases. Germline CDR1 and CDR2: SGHRS and YFSETQ. CDR3 length equals 16 residues. This CDR3 reads CAGSLGSSGISYEQYF. The CDR3 DNA is TGCGCCGGCAGCTTGGGGTCTAGCGGGATCTCCTACGAGCAGTACTTC. Full variable domain (outside the CDR3, taken from reference TRBV5-1 and TRBJ2-7): KAGVTQTPRYLIKTRGQQVTLSCSPISGHRSVSWYQQTPGQGLQFLFEYFSETQRNKGNFPGRFSGRQFSNSRSEMNVSTLELGDSALYLCAGSLGSSGISYEQYFGPGTRLTVT.

The chain couples TRBV3-1 to TRBJ2-1, with 14 bases matching TRBD2. Trimming took 4 bases from V and 7 from J; bases not matched to a gene: 12. Germline CDR1 reads LGHDT; CDR2 reads YNNKEL (reference sequence). There are 18 residues in the CDR3. The CDR3 DNA follows: TGTGCCAGCAGCCCCCTTGGGCCGGGGACTAGCGGGAGTAATGAGCAGTTCTTC. It codes for CASSPLGPGTSGSNEQFF.

The V call is TRBV10-3, the J call TRBJ2-1; 10 bases map to TRBD2. V shed 5 bases and J 6 bases; nucleotides not matched to a gene: 7. This CDR3 has 15 amino acids. Germline V gives CDR1 ENHRY, CDR2 SYGVKD. The CDR3 DNA sequence: TGTGCCATCAGTCGACCCGGGACTAGCGTCAATGAGCAGTTCTTC. Translation: CAISRPGTSVNEQFF.

This clonotype was observed a handful of times. The CDR3 nucleotides are TGTGCCACCAGTGATTCGGGACTAGCGGGAGAGACCCAGTACTTC. It yields the protein CATSDSGLAGETQYF. The rearrangement uses TRBV24-1 and TRBJ2-5; 12 positions match TRBD2. V shed 2 bases and J 4 bases; nucleotides not matched to a gene: 1. Germline-derived CDR1 and CDR2 are KGHDR and SFDVKD. This CDR3 is 15 amino acids long.

This chain links TRBV6-6 with TRBJ2-5; 8 nucleotides agree with TRBD2. Germline CDR1 MNHNY, CDR2 SVGAGI (reference sequence). CDR3 length equals 13 residues. The trim removed 5 bases at V and 11 bases at J, leaving 10 bases unmatched. Here the CDR3 DNA reads TGTGCCAGCAGTGCGGGGGGTCGGCATGGGCAGTACTTC. This gives the protein CASSAGGRHGQYF.